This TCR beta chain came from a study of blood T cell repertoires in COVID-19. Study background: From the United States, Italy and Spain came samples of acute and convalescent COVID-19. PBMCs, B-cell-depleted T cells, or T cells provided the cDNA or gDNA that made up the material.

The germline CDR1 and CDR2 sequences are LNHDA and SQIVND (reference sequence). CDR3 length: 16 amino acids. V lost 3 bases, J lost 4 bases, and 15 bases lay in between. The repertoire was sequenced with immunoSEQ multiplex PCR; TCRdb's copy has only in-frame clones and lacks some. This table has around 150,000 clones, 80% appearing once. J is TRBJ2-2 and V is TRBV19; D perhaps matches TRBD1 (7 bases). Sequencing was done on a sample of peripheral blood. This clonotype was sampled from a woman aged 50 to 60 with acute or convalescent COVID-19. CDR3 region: CASSMSWQGGTGELFF. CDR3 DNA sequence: TGTGCCAGTAGTATGAGTTGGCAGGGGGGCACCGGGGAGCTGTTTTTT.